This T cell receptor beta chain was retrieved from a study of PD-L1 blockade in urothelial cancer. Looking at the study overall: From 2014, patients received atezolizumab, given as 1,200 mg intravenously every 3 weeks. General observations from the study: Sub-median blood TCR clonality before treatment predicted longer survival. Tumor-associated clones in blood expanded more at 3 weeks in durable-benefit patients.

Trimming shortened V by 5 bases and J by 4 bases, and 15 bases separated the two germline ends. In germline, CDR1 is SQVTM, CDR2 ANQGSEA. The CDR3 is 14 amino acids. For this clone: Its antigen is as yet unknown.

As for time point: peripheral blood 6 weeks after treatment start. Assay: immunoSEQ multiplex PCR; the TCRdb copy retains only in-frame clones and omits some. The table includes around 50,000 clones, approximately 85% detected once. The TCR originated in a man aged 50 to 60 with urothelial cancer. Sequencing used PBMCs, obtained around atezolizumab (anti-PD-L1) treatment. The chain carries TRBV29-1 and TRBJ1-5, with no clear D. CDR3 sequence: CSVIGLDHNQPQHF. The CDR3 nucleotides read TGCAGCGTTATCGGGTTGGATCATAATCAGCCCCAGCATTTT.